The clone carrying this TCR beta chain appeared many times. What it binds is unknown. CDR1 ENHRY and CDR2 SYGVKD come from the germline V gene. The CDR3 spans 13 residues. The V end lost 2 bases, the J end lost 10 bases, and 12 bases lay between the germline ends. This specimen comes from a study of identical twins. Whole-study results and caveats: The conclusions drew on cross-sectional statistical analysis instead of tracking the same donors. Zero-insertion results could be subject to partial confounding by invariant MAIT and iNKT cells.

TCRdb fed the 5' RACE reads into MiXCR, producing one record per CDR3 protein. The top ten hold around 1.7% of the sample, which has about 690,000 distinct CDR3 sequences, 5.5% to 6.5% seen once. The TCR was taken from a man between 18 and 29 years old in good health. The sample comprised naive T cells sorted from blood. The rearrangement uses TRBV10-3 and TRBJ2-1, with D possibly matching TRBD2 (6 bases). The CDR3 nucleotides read TGTGCCATCAGTGAGGCGACTAGGGGCGAGCAGTTCTTC. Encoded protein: CAISEATRGEQFF.